Presented here are 16 T cell receptor beta chains from one specimen sequenced in a study of HIV-infected patients and healthy controls. All unsorted peripheral T cells were captured because whole blood was used without fractionation. Alpha and beta constant-region primers primed reverse transcription of around 500 ng RNA. Each of the alpha and beta chains got its own library through chain-specific third strand synthesis with indices. TCRdb re-derived calls from the 5' RACE reads in MiXCR, one entry per CDR3 protein. The data show around 18,000 distinct CDR3 sequences, over 9% seen once. The specimen was blood. Every receptor here comes from an adult in good health.

This clonotype is labeled medium-sized. The chain combines TRBV10-3 with TRBJ2-1, with D maybe TRBD2 (6 bases). Trimming pared 4 bases from V and 8 bases from J, leaving 15 bases between. The CDR3 covers 14 residues. Germline CDR1 and CDR2: ENHRY and SYGVKD. In DNA form, the CDR3 reads TGTGCCATCAGTGGGTTTCTCGGGAGCGATGAGCAGTTCTTC. It encodes CAISGFLGSDEQFF.

This clonotype was recorded at least ten times. The V and J genes are TRBV7-9 and TRBJ2-6, with D tentatively TRBD1 (7 bases). With 5 bases removed from V and 0 bases from J, the gap between germline ends came to 8 bases. The CDR3 has 15 amino acids. CDR1 is SEHNR and CDR2 is FQNEAQ in the germline V gene (reference sequence). DNA of the CDR3: TGTGCCAGCAGCCAGGGGGGCTCTGGGGCCAACGTCCTGACTTTC. Its translation is CASSQGGSGANVLTF.

The chain couples TRBV9 to TRBJ2-3; D tentatively fits TRBD1 or TRBD2 (5 bases each). CDR1 and CDR2 from the germline V gene are SGDLS and YYNGEE. This CDR3 has 14 amino acids. Trimming pared 5 bases from V and 4 bases from J, leaving 14 bases between. CDR3 in DNA: TGTGCCAGCAGTGGGGGTAGGGCACCAGATACGCAGTATTTT. This gives the protein CASSGGRAPDTQYF.

This clonotype has a handful of counts. The chain joins TRBV6-7 to TRBJ2-1; D might be TRBD2 (6 bases). TRBV6-7 is given ORF status, its function remaining uncertain. Trimming left V 2 bases short and J 0 bases short, with 32 bases between. The CDR3 runs to 23 residues. The CDR3 here is CASSYPPRNSGIRLLNSYNEQFF. CDR3 coding DNA: TGTGCCAGCAGTTACCCCCCCCGGAATAGCGGAATTCGACTCCTCAACTCCTACAATGAGCAGTTCTTC.

This clonotype was found many times. The rearrangement joins TRBV6-5 to TRBJ2-7; the match to TRBD2 covers 7 bases. CDR1 is MNHEY and CDR2 is SVGAGI in the germline V gene. The CDR3 runs to 16 residues. V dropped 3 bases and J dropped 0; count of bases not matched to a gene: 8. CDR3 residues: CASSYRPGGSSYEQYF. Here the CDR3 DNA reads TGTGCCAGCAGTTATCGTCCGGGCGGGAGCTCCTACGAGCAGTACTTC.

The rearrangement links TRBV28 to TRBJ1-2; D is undetermined. The germline V gene encodes CDR1 MDHEN and CDR2 SYDVKM. The CDR3 is 12 amino acids. V gave up 7 bases and J gave up 2 bases, with 8 bases separating them. The CDR3 loop reads CASNVGNYGYTF. The CDR3 DNA reads TGTGCCAGCAACGTCGGCAACTATGGCTACACCTTC.

There are a few counts of this clonotype. This chain connects TRBV6-2 or TRBV6-3 to TRBJ2-1; 11 bases line up with TRBD2. CDR3 length: 18 amino acids. Germline lookup yields CDR1 MNHEY and CDR2 SVGEGT. Trimming at V came to 0 bases and at J to 8 bases, leaving 12 bases not matched to a gene. The CDR3 DNA is TGTGCCAGCAGTTACTCGACTTTTAGCGGGAGGGCCCATCATGAGCAGTTCTTC. Translation gives CASSYSTFSGRAHHEQFF.

The chain couples TRBV6-4 to TRBJ1-1, with 9 bases matching TRBD1. Trimming removed 0 bases from V and 5 bases from J; junction bases left unmatched: 7. The germline V gene encodes CDR1 MRHNA and CDR2 SNTAGT. The CDR3 length is 16 residues. The DNA of the CDR3 is TGTGCCAGCAGTGACTCGGGGGACAGGGCGGGGACTGAAGCTTTCTTT. It is translated as CASSDSGDRAGTEAFF.

This clonotype was counted a few times. The chain employs TRBV5-1 and TRBJ1-5, with D hard to call. The germline V gene encodes CDR1 SGHRS and CDR2 YFSETQ. V was shortened by 1 base and J by 0 bases, with 17 bases between the two germline ends. There are 18 residues in the CDR3. For the CDR3, the DNA is TGCGCCAGCAGCTTGATTGTGGCTGAAGTATATAGCAATCAGCCCCAGCATTTT. Amino acid sequence: CASSLIVAEVYSNQPQHF.

This clonotype was recorded at least ten times. The V call is TRBV20-1, the J call TRBJ2-5, with a tentative D call TRBD1 (6 bases). This CDR3 comprises 12 residues. V was clipped by 3 bases and J by 5 bases, with 10 bases between them. CDR1 and CDR2 from the germline V gene are DFQATT and SNEGSKA (reference sequence). CDR3 in DNA: TGCAGTGCTAGCTCTAGGGGGGAGACCCAGTACTTC. This translates into CSASSRGETQYF.

The table lists this clonotype with a few counts. V usage is TRBV7-2 and J usage is TRBJ1-1; 8 bases agree with TRBD1. With V trimmed by 5 bases and J by 4 bases, 6 bases remained unmatched. The CDR3 sequence is 14 residues long. Looked up from germline, CDR1 is SGHTA and CDR2 is FQGNSA. The CDR3 nucleotides read TGTGCCAGCAGCCTGACAGGGGTCGGCACTGAAGCTTTCTTT. Translating it yields CASSLTGVGTEAFF.

This clonotype came up a few times. The chain has TRBV5-1 and TRBJ2-5; tentatively, D is TRBD2 (6 bases). The germline CDR1 and CDR2 sequences are SGHRS and YFSETQ. The CDR3 extends over 14 amino acids. Trimming left V 7 bases short and J 2 bases short, with 15 bases between. CDR3 bases: TGCGCCAGCCGTCGGCGGGATCGGCAAGAGACCCAGTACTTC. Its protein is CASRRRDRQETQYF.

This clonotype was counted at least ten times. This sequence joins TRBV5-5 and TRBJ2-1; D unresolved. The CDR3 loop spans 12 amino acids. Germline CDR1 and CDR2: SGHKS and YYEKEE (reference sequence). V dropped 3 bases and J dropped 9 bases, with 10 bases sitting between them. The CDR3 region is CASSSFGGEQFF. The DNA of the CDR3 is TGTGCCAGCAGCTCCTTTGGCGGTGAGCAGTTCTTC.

The gene calls are TRBV10-3 and TRBJ2-3, with TRBD1 as a possible D gene (5 bases). V was pared by 10 bases and J by 5 bases, with 19 bases between. Germline CDR1 is ENHRY and CDR2 is SYGVKD. CDR3 length equals 14 residues. CDR3 sequence reads: CATDNKPQGDTQYF. The CDR3 bases are TGTGCCACCGACAATAAACCGCAGGGAGATACGCAGTATTTT.

This clonotype has a count of ten or more. The J gene is TRBJ2-5, the V gene TRBV5-1, with D hard to call. The CDR3 runs 14 residues. V lost 4 bases to trimming and J lost 5 bases, with 15 bases between them. The V gene's germline CDR1 is SGHRS and CDR2 YFSETQ. CDR3 coding DNA: TGCGCCAGCAGCGAGAGGACCTTACCGGAGACCCAGTACTTC. This gives the protein CASSERTLPETQYF. Filled out from reference TRBV5-1 and TRBJ2-5, the complete variable domain reads KAGVTQTPRYLIKTRGQQVTLSCSPISGHRSVSWYQQTPGQGLQFLFEYFSETQRNKGNFPGRFSGRQFSNSRSEMNVSTLELGDSALYLCASSERTLPETQYFGPGTRLLVL.

The chain couples TRBV27 to TRBJ1-1, with 7 bases identical to TRBD1. This CDR3 is 14 amino acids long. The junction had 8 bases not matched to a gene; V was cut back by 3 bases and J by 7 bases. CDR1 MNHEY and CDR2 SMNVEV come from the germline V gene (reference sequence). The CDR3 reads CASSFQGQALEAFF. The CDR3 nucleotides read TGTGCCAGCAGTTTTCAAGGACAGGCCCTTGAAGCTTTCTTT.